Detailed here is one T cell receptor beta chain. V lost 0 bases and J lost 0; bases outside the gene matches: 8. The germline gives CDR1 LGHNA, CDR2 YSLEER. The CDR3 is made up of 18 amino acids. This record belongs to a study of T cell changes during pregnancy in multiple sclerosis. The assay was immunoSEQ multiplex PCR, and TCRdb's table has in-frame clones only and misses some. The data contain fewer than 70,000 clones, roughly 92% of them singletons. Here the sequenced sample was CD8+ T cells from peripheral blood mononuclear cells, taken in the third trimester of pregnancy. The chain employs TRBV4-3 and TRBJ2-7; 10 bases map to TRBD2. This TCR came from a female donor in good health, enrolled as a control in a pregnancy study. CDR3 in amino acids: CASSQDPISGGSSYEQYF. CDR3 sequence (DNA): TGCGCCAGCAGCCAAGATCCTATTAGCGGGGGGAGCTCCTACGAGCAGTACTTC.